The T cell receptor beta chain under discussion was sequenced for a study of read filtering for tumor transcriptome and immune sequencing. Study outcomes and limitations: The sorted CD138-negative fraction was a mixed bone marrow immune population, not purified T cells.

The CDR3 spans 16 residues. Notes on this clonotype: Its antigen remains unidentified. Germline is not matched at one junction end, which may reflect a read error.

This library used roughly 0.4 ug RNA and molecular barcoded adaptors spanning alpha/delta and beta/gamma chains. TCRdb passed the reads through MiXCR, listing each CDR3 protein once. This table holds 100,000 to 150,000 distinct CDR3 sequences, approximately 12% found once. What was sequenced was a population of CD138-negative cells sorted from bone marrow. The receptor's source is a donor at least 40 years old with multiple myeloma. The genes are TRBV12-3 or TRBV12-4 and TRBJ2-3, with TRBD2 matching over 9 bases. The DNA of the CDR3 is TGTGCCAGCTGTTTAGTTAGCGGGGGCCGGGGAGATACGCAGTATTTT. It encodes CASCLVSGGRGDTQYF.